The clone carrying this T cell receptor (beta chain) was observed a handful of times. MiXCR, run by TCRdb on the 5' RACE reads, gives a single entry per CDR3 protein. The sample holds approximately 260,000 distinct CDR3 sequences, roughly 5.6% seen once. Germline V gene lookup returns CDR1 SGHNT and CDR2 YYREEE (reference sequence). Trimming left V 2 bases short and J 0 bases short, with 8 bases between. This CDR3 contains 14 residues. The data were obtained in a study of T cells after yellow fever vaccination. J is TRBJ2-5 and V is TRBV5-4, with TRBD2 as a possible D gene (6 bases). This sequence originates from a man between 18 and 35 years old who received the YFV17D yellow fever vaccine. The starting material was CD4+ T cells sorted from PBMCs, obtained on the day of the yellow fever booster vaccination. In DNA form, the CDR3 reads TGTGCCAGCAGCTTCCGGGGGTACCAAGAGACCCAGTACTTC. As protein: CASSFRGYQETQYF.